This T cell receptor beta chain is drawn from a study of control samples from healthy donors and cancer patients. The CDR3 is 14 residues long. CDR1 is SGHDT and CDR2 is YYEEEE in the germline V gene. Trimming removed 2 bases at V and 0 bases at J, with 8 bases between. This clone has just a few counts. The data were produced by immunoSEQ multiplex PCR, yet TCRdb's version contains in-frame clones alone and is incomplete. The sample holds under 150,000 clones, roughly 91% seen once. The sequenced sample consisted of blood. The clonotype originates from a woman in her seventies in good health. The chain is built from TRBV5-6 and TRBJ1-2; D ambiguous. CDR3 residues: CASSLWEANYGYTF. The CDR3 DNA reads TGTGCCAGCAGCTTATGGGAAGCTAACTATGGCTACACCTTC.